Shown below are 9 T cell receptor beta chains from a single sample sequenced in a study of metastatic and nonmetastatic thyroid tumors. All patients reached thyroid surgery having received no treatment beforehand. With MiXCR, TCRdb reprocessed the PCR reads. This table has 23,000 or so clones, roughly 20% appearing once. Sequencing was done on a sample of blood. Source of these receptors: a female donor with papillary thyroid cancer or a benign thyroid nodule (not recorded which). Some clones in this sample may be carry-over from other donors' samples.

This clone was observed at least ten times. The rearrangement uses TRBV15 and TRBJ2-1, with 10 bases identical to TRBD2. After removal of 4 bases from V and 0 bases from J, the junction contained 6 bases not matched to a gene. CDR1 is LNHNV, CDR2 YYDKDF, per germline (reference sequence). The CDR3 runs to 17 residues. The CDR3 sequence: CATSIRTSGRSYNEQFF. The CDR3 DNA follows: TGTGCCACCAGCATTAGGACTAGCGGTCGCTCCTACAATGAGCAGTTCTTC.

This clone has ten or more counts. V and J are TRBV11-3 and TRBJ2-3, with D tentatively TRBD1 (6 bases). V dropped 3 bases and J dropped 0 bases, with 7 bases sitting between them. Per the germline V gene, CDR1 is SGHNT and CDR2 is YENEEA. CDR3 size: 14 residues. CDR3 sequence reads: CASSLGASTDTQYF. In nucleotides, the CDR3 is TGTGCCAGCAGCTTGGGGGCTAGCACAGATACGCAGTATTTT.

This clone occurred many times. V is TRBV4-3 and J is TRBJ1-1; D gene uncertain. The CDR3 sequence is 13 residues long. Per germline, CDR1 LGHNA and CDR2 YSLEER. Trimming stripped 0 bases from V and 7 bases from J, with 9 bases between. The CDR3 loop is CASSQDGRSEAFF. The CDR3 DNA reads TGCGCCAGCAGCCAAGACGGCCGTAGTGAAGCTTTCTTT.

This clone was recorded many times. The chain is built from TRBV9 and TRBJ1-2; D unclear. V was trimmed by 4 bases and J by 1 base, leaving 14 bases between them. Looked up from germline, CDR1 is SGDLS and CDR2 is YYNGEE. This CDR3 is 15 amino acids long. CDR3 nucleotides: TGTGCCAGCAGCCAGGCGACGGACGGTAACTATGGCTACACCTTC. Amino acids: CASSQATDGNYGYTF.

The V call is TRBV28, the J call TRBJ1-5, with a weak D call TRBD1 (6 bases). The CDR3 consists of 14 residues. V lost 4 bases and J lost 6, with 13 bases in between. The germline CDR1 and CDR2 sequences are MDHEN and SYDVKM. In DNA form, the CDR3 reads TGTGCCAGCAGTTCCGGGACACCATTTCAGCCCCAGCATTTT. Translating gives CASSSGTPFQPQHF.

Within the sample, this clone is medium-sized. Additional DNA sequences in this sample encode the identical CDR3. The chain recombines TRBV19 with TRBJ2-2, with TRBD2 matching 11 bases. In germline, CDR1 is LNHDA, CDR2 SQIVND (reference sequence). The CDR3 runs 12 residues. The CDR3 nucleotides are TGTCCTGGGACTAGCGGCCCCGGGGAGCTGTTTTTT. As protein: CPGTSGPGELFF. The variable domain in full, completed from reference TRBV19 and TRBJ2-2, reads DGGITQSPKYLFRKEGQNVTLSCEQNLNHDAMYWYRQDPGQGLRLIYYSQIVNDFQKGDIAEGYSVSREKKESFPLTVTSAQKNPTAFYLCPGTSGPGELFFGEGSRLTVL.

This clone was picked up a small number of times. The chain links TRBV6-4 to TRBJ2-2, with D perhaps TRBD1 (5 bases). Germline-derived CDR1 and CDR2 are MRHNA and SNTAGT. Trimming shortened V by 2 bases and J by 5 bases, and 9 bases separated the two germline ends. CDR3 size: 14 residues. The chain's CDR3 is CASSDRGETGELFF. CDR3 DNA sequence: TGTGCCAGCAGTGACAGGGGTGAGACCGGGGAGCTGTTTTTT.

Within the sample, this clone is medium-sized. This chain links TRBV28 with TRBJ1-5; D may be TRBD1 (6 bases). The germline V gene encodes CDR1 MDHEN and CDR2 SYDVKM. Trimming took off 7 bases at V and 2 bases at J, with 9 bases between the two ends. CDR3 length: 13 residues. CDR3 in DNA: TGTGCCAGCATCAGGGGTGGCAATCAGCCCCAGCATTTT. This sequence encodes CASIRGGNQPQHF.

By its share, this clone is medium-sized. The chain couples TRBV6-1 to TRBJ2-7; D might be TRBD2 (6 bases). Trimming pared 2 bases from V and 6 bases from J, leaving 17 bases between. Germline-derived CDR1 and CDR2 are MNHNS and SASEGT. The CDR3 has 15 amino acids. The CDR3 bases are TGTGCCAGCAGTGAACCGGGACTGTCGGCGGTCGAGCAGTACTTC. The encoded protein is CASSEPGLSAVEQYF.